The source of this TCR beta chain is a study of blood T cell repertoires in COVID-19. CDR1 is LNHDA, CDR2 SQIVND, per germline (reference sequence). The CDR3 extends over 15 amino acids. Trimming took 5 bases from V and 9 from J, leaving 20 bases between them. Measured with immunoSEQ multiplex PCR; TCRdb has only the in-frame clones, and not every one. This sample has 200,000 to 250,000 clones, with 80% to 85% found just once. The rearrangement uses TRBV19 and TRBJ1-3; a weak D match, TRBD1 (6 bases). The specimen sequenced was peripheral blood. This clonotype was obtained from a human donor in a cohort sampled during active COVID-19. The CDR3 nucleotides read TGTGCCAGTAGTCCGACCGGGACACCAGCAAGCACCATATATTTT. This translates into CASSPTGTPASTIYF.